This T cell receptor beta chain was recorded in a study of OX40 agonist ivuxolimab in advanced cancers. General study points: More expanded clones were seen, on average, in CD8+ T cells than in CD4+.

Worth noting for this clone: Its specificity is unknown.

Clones were sequenced by immunoSEQ multiplex PCR, and TCRdb holds only the in-frame ones, with some missing. Of about 79,000 clones listed, under 85% were seen once; the top ten hold more than 3.5%. The germline gives CDR1 MNHEY, CDR2 SMNVEV (reference sequence). The junction had 2 bases not matched to a gene; V was cut back by 3 bases and J by 0 bases. This CDR3 has 15 residues. The receptor comes from an adult with an advanced solid tumor such as melanoma, head and neck, liver or kidney cancer. Source: CD4+ or CD8+ T cells sorted from blood, taken in a trial of the OX40 agonist ivuxolimab. This sequence joins TRBV27 and TRBJ1-3; 7 bases are shared with TRBD1. This chain's CDR3 is CASSFRGRSGNTIYF. CDR3 sequence (DNA): TGTGCCAGCAGTTTTAGGGGGCGCTCTGGAAACACCATATATTTT.